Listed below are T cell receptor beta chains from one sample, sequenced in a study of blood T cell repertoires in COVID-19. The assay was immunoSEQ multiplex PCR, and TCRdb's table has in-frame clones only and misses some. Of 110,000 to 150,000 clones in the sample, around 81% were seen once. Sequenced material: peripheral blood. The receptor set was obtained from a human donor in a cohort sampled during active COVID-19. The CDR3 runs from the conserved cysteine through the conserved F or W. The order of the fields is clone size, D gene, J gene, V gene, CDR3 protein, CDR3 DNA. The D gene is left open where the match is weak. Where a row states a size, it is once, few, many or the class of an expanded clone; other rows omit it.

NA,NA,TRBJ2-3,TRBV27,CASSPRRGRDTQYF,TGTGCCAGCAGTCCCCGGCGTGGGAGAGATACGCAGTATTTT
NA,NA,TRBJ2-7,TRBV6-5,CASSDSARPPYEQYF,TGTGCCAGCAGTGACTCGGCCAGGCCCCCCTACGAGCAGTACTTC
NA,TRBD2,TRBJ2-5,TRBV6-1,CASSERRGGTGETQYF,TGTGCCAGCAGTGAACGGCGGGGGGGTACGGGGGAGACCCAGTACTTC
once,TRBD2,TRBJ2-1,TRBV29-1,CSVEVLAGELYNEQFF,TGCAGCGTTGAAGTTCTAGCGGGGGAACTTTACAATGAGCAGTTCTTC
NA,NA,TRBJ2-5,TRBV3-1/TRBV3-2,CASSRVTGPQETQYF,TGTGCCAGCAGCCGGGTTACAGGGCCACAAGAGACCCAGTACTTC
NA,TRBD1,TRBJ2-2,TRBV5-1,CASGTGYTGELFF,TGCGCCAGCGGGACAGGGTACACCGGGGAGCTGTTTTTT
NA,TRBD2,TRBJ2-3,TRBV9,CASSSRGGGTSTDTQYF,TGTGCCAGCAGCTCCCGCGGGGGGGGGACTAGCACAGATACGCAGTATTTT
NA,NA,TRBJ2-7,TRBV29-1,CSVEEGDPRISEQYF,TGCAGCGTTGAAGAAGGAGACCCTAGGATTTCCGAGCAGTACTTC
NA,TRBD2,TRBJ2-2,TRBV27,CASSFGLAGANTGELFF,TGTGCCAGCAGTTTCGGACTAGCGGGGGCGAACACCGGGGAGCTGTTTTTT
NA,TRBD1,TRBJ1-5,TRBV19,CASQTTGARSQPQHF,TGTGCCAGCCAAACGACAGGGGCGCGGAGTCAGCCCCAGCATTTT
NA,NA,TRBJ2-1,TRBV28,CASSLAVPNEQFF,TGTGCCAGCAGTTTGGCGGTTCCCAATGAGCAGTTCTTC